The rows below give T cell receptor beta chains drawn from one sample of a study of cytomegalovirus exposure and HLA in healthy donors. The data were produced by immunoSEQ multiplex PCR, yet TCRdb's version contains in-frame clones alone and is incomplete. The table shows roughly 120,000 clones, with around 70% occurring only once. Material for sequencing was PBMCs. The receptors come from a woman aged 40 to 55 in good health and CMV-seronegative. The CDR3 runs from the conserved cysteine through the conserved F or W. Fields, in order: D gene, V gene, J gene, clone size, CDR3 protein, CDR3 DNA. The D gene is left open where the match is weak. Some rows have no size entry. The others give once, few or many, or a class for an expanded clone.

>NA|TRBV27|TRBJ2-7|NA
CASSFGQGAVYEQYF
TGTGCCAGCAGTTTCGGTCAGGGCGCTGTCTACGAGCAGTACTTC
>NA|TRBV19|TRBJ1-4|NA
CASSPLTTKGEKLFF
TGTGCCAGTAGTCCCCTGACAACCAAGGGGGAAAAACTGTTTTTT
>TRBD2|TRBV6-1|TRBJ2-7|NA
CATYAGTSSYEQYF
TGTGCCACTTACGCCGGGACTAGTTCCTACGAGCAGTACTTC
>TRBD2|TRBV7-2|TRBJ2-3|NA
CASSALSSGGTDTQYF
TGTGCCAGCAGCGCACTAAGTAGCGGGGGGACAGATACGCAGTATTTT
>NA|TRBV2|TRBJ2-1|NA
CASQPPTGSSYNEQFF
TGTGCCAGCCAACCACCGACTGGGAGCTCCTACAATGAGCAGTTCTTC
>NA|TRBV5-1|TRBJ2-1|once
CASSPLGTGTYNEQFF
TGCGCCAGCAGCCCACTTGGGACTGGGACGTACAATGAGCAGTTCTTC
>NA|TRBV7-9|TRBJ2-7|NA
CASSFTSPTGEQYF
TGTGCCAGCAGCTTTACTAGCCCCACCGGGGAGCAGTACTTC
>TRBD2|TRBV9|TRBJ2-3|once
CASSPSRLGGTSVIGVCTDTQYF
TGTGCCAGCAGCCCAAGCCGCCTAGGGGGGACTAGCGTCATAGGGGTCTGCACAGATACGCAGTATTTT
>NA|TRBV4-3|TRBJ2-1|NA
CASSQGTSSREQFF
TGCGCCAGCAGCCAAGGTACCTCTAGTCGAGAGCAGTTCTTC
>TRBD1|TRBV9|TRBJ1-2|few
CASSAGQGDYGYTF
TGTGCCAGCAGCGCGGGACAGGGGGACTATGGCTACACCTTC